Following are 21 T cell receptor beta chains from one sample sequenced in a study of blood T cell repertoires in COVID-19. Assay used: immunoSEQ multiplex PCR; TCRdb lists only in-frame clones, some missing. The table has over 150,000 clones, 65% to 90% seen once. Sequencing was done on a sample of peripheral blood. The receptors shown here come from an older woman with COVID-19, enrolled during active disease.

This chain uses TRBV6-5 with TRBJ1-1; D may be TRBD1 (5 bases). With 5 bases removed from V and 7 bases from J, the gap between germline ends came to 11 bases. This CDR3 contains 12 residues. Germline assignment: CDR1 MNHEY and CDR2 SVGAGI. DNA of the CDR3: TGTGCCAGCAGTACCCCAGGGTTTGAAGCTTTCTTT. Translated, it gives CASSTPGFEAFF.

In DNA form, the CDR3 reads TGTGCCAGCAGCTTCGGACAGGGGCGATACGAGCAGTACTTC. This encodes CASSFGQGRYEQYF. The chain has TRBV5-6 and TRBJ2-7, with 9 bases that match TRBD1. The length of the CDR3 is 14 residues. With V trimmed by 2 bases and J by 4 bases, 4 bases remained unmatched. Germline-derived CDR1 and CDR2 are SGHDT and YYEEEE.

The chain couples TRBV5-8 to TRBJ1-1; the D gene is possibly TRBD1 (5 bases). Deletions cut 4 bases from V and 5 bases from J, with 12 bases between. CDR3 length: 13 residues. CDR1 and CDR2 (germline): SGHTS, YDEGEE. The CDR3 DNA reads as TGTGCCAGCAGCCGGACAACCCGTACTGAAGCTTTCTTT. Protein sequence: CASSRTTRTEAFF.

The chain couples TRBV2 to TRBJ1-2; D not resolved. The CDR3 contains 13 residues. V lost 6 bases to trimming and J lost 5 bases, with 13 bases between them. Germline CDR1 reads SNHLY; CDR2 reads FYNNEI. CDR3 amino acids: CASRPGKNYGYTF. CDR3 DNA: TGTGCCAGCAGACCCGGGAAAAATTATGGCTACACCTTC.

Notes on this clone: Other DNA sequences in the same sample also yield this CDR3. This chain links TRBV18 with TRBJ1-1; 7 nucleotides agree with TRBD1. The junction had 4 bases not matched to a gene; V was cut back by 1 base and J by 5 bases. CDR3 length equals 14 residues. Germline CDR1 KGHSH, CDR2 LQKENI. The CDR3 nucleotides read TGTGCCAGCTCACCACAGGGGGCTGGTACTGAAGCTTTCTTT. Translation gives CASSPQGAGTEAFF.

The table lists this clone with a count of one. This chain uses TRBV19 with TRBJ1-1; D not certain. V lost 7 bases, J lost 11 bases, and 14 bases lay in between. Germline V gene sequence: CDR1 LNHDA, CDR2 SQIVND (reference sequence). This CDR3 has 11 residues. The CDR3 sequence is CASIMTGMAFF. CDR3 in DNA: TGTGCCAGTATTATGACGGGGATGGCTTTCTTT.

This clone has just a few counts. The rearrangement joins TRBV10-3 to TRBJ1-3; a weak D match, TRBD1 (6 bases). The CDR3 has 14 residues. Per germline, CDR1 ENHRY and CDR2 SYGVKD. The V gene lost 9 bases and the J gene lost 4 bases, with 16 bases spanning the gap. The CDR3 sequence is CAITTGQVGNTIYF. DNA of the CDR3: TGTGCCATTACTACAGGGCAGGTCGGAAACACCATATATTTT.

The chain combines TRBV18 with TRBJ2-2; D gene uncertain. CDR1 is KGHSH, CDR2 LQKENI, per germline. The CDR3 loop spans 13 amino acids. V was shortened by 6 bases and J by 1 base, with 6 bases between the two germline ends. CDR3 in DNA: TGTGCCAGCTCGGAGCTGAACACCGGGGAGCTGTTTTTT. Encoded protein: CASSELNTGELFF.

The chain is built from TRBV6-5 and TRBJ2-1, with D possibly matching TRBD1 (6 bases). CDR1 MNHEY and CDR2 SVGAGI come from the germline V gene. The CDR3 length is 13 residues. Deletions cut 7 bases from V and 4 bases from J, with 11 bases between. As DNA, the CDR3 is TGTGCCAGCACGTCAGGGGAGTACAATGAGCAGTTCTTC. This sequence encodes CASTSGEYNEQFF.

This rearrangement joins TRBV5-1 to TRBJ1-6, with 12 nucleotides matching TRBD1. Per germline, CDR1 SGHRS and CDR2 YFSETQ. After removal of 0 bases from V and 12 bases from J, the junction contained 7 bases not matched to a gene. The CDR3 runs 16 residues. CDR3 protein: CASSLGDRGPLEPLHF. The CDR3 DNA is TGCGCCAGCAGCTTGGGGGACAGGGGGCCCCTGGAACCCCTCCACTTT.

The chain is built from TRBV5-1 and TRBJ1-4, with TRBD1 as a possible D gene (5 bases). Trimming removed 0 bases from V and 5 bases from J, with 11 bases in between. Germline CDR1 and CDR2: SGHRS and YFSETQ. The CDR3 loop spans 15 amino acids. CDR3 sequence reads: CASSLGQFRNEKLFF. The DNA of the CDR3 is TGCGCCAGCAGCTTGGGACAGTTTCGGAATGAAAAACTGTTTTTT.

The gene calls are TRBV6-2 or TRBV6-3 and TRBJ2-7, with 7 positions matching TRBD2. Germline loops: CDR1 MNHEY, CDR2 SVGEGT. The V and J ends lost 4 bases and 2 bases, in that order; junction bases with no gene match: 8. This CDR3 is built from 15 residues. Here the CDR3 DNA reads TGTGCCAGCAGTTCTGCGGGGGTACCTACCTACGAGCAGTACGTC. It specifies CASSSAGVPTYEQYV.

CDR3 protein: CASSDRVPMNTEAFF. In nucleotides, the CDR3 is TGTGCCAGCAGTGACAGGGTCCCTATGAACACTGAAGCTTTCTTT. The rearrangement joins TRBV27 to TRBJ1-1, with 7 positions matching TRBD1. Germline CDR1 MNHEY, CDR2 SMNVEV (reference sequence). The trim removed 5 bases at V and 0 bases at J, leaving 6 bases unmatched. This CDR3 contains 15 residues.

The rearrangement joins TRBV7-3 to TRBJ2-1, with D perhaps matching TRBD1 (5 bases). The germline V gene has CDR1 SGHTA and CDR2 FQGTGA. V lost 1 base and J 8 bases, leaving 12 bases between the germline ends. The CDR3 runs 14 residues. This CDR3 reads CASSLKGKGYEQFF. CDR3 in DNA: TGTGCCAGCAGCTTAAAGGGTAAGGGGTATGAGCAGTTCTTC.

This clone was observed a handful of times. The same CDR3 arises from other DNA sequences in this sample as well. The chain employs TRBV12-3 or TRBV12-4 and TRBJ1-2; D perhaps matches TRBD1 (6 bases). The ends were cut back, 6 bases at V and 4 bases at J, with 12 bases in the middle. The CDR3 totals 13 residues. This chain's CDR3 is CASRMDSFYGYTF. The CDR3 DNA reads TGTGCCAGCAGGATGGACAGTTTCTATGGCTACACCTTC.

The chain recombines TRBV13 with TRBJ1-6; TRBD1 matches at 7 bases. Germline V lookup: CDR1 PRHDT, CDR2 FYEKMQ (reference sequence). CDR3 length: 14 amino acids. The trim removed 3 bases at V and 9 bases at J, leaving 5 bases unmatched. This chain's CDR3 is CASSFGTVGSPLHF. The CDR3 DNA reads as TGTGCCAGCAGCTTCGGGACAGTAGGTTCACCCCTCCACTTT.

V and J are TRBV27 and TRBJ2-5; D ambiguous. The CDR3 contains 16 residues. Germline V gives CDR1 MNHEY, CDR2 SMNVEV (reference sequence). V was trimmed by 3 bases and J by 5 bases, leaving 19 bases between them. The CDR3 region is CASSLNTRVPGETQYF. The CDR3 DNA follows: TGTGCCAGCAGTTTGAACACCAGAGTCCCCGGGGAGACCCAGTACTTC.

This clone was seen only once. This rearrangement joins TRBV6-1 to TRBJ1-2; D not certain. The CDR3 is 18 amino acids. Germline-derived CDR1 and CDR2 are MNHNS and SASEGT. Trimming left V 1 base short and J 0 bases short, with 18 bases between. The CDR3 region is CASSEERSTGLSNYGYTF. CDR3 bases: TGTGCCAGCAGTGAAGAGCGGTCCACGGGATTATCTAACTATGGCTACACCTTC.

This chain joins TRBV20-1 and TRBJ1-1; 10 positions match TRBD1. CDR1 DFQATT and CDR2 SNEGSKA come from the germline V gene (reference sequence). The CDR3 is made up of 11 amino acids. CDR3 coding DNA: TGCATTTCCGGACAGGGGGCTGAAGCTTTCTTT. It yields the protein CISGQGAEAFF.

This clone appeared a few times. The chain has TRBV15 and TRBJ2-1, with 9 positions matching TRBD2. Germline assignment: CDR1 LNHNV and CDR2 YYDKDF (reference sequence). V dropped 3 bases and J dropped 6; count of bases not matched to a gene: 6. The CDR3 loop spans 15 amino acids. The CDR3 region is CATSRRIAGVNEQFF. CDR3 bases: TGTGCCACCAGCAGGAGAATAGCGGGAGTCAATGAGCAGTTCTTC. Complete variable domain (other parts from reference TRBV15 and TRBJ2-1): DAMVIQNPRYQVTQFGKPVTLSCSQTLNHNVMYWYQQKSSQAPKLLFHYYDKDFNNEADTPDNFQSRRPNTSFCFLDIRSPGLGDTAMYLCATSRRIAGVNEQFFGPGTRLTVL.

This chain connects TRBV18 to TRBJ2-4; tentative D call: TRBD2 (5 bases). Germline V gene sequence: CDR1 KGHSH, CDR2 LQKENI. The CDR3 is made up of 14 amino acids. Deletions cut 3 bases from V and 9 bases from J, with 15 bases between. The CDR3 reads CASSPPGLRPIQYF. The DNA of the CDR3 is TGTGCCAGCTCACCTCCCGGACTGAGGCCCATTCAGTACTTC.